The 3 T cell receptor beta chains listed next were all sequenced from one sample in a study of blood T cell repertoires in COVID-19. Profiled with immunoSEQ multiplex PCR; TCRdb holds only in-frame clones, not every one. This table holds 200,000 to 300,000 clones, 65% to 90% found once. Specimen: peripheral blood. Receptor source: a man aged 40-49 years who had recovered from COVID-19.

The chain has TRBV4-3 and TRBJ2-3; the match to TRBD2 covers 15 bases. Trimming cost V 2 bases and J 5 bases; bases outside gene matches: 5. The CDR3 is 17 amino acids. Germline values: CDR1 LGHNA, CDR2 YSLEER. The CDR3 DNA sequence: TGCGCCAGCAGCCAACGGACTAGCGGGGGGGCAGGAGATACGCAGTATTTT. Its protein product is CASSQRTSGGAGDTQYF.

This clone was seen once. CDR3 amino acids: CASSYSSGRGSSTEAFF. The DNA for the CDR3 is TGTGCCAGCAGTTACTCGAGCGGCCGGGGGTCGAGCACTGAAGCTTTCTTT. The chain couples TRBV6-2 or TRBV6-3 to TRBJ1-1; D perhaps matches TRBD1 (5 bases). Germline CDR1 and CDR2: MNHEY and SVGEGT. The length of the CDR3 is 17 residues. V was pared by 0 bases and J by 4 bases, with 18 bases between.

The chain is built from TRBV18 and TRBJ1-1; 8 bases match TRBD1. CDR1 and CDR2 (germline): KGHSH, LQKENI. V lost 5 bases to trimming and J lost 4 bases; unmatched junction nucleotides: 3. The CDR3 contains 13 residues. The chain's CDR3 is CASSETGGTEAFF. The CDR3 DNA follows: TGTGCCAGCTCAGAAACAGGGGGCACTGAAGCTTTCTTT.